The source of this T cell receptor beta chain is a study of shared clonotypes between healthy human individuals. General study results and limits: Several donors held about 5.1% of naive CD4 clonotypes in common.

With regard to this clone: Its cognate antigen is unknown.

Losses at the gene ends were 1 base for V and 2 bases for J; bases not matched to a gene: 0. CDR3 length: 15 amino acids. The V gene's germline CDR1 is LNHNV and CDR2 YYDKDF (reference sequence). The assay was immunoSEQ multiplex PCR, and TCRdb's table has in-frame clones only and misses some. The sample holds 2 million to 2.5 million clones, nearly 97% seen once. V and J are TRBV15 and TRBJ1-2; 11 bases map to TRBD1. This sequence was found in a man aged 18 to 30 in good health. The sample comprised naive CD4+ T cells sorted from blood. The subset was: CD45RA+ positively selected. The CDR3 coding sequence is TGTGCCACCAGCAGAGGGACAGGGGGCAACTATGGCTACACCTTC. Translated: CATSRGTGGNYGYTF. Variable domain in full (rest from reference TRBV15 and TRBJ1-2): DAMVIQNPRYQVTQFGKPVTLSCSQTLNHNVMYWYQQKSSQAPKLLFHYYDKDFNNEADTPDNFQSRRPNTSFCFLDIRSPGLGDTAMYLCATSRGTGGNYGYTFGSGTRLTVV.